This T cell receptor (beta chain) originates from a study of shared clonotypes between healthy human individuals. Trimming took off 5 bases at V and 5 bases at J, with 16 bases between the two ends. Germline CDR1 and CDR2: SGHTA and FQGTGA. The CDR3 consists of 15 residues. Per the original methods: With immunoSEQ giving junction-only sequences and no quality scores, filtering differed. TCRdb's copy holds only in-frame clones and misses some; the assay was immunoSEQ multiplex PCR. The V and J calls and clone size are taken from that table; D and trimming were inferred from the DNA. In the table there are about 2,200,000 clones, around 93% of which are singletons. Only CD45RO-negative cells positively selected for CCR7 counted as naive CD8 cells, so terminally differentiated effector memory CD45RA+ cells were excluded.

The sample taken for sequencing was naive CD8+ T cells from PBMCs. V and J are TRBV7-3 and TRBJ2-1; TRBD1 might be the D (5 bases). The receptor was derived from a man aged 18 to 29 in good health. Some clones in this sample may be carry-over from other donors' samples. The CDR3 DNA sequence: TGTGCCAGCAGCCCTTTTGGGTTCAGGGACAATGAGCAGTTCTTC. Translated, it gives CASSPFGFRDNEQFF.